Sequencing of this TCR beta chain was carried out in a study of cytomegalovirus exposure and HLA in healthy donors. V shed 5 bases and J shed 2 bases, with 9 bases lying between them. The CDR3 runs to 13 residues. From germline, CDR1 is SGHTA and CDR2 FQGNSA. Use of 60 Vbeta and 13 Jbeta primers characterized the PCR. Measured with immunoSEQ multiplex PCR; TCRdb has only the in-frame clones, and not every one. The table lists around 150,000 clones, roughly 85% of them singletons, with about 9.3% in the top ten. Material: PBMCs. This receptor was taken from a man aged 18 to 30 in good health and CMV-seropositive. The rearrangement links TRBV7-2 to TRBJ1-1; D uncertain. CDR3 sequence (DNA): TGTGCCAGCAGCGGTGGAGGTAACACTGAAGCTTTCTTT. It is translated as CASSGGGNTEAFF.